The next 27 T cell receptor beta chains were all read from a single sample in a study of identical twins. TCRdb analysed the 5' RACE reads with MiXCR anew, one entry per CDR3 protein. The table lists about 100,000 distinct CDR3 sequences, 5.9% of them singletons, with around 12% in the top ten. Sequencing was done on a sample of memory T cells sorted from blood. Every receptor here comes from a woman in her fifties or sixties in good health.

This clonotype was counted at least ten times. The V call is TRBV6-2 or TRBV6-3, the J call TRBJ2-7, with a possible D match to TRBD1 (6 bases). Germline CDR1 reads MNHEY; CDR2 reads SVGEGT. V was trimmed by 6 bases and J by 6 bases, leaving 12 bases between them. This CDR3 is 12 amino acids long. In DNA, the CDR3 is TGTGCCAGCAGCTGGACCAGGGGCGAGCAGTACGTC. This translates into CASSWTRGEQYV.

The chain couples TRBV7-2 to TRBJ2-3; D remains ambiguous. Trimming took 6 bases from V and 1 from J, leaving 14 bases between them. The CDR3 loop spans 15 amino acids. CDR1 is SGHTA, CDR2 FQGNSA, per germline. As DNA, the CDR3 is TGTGCCAGCAGTCCTAAAATTCCGGGCACAGATACGCAGTATTTT. It specifies CASSPKIPGTDTQYF.

This clonotype was observed many times. The chain couples TRBV12-3 or TRBV12-4 to TRBJ2-2, with D possibly TRBD2 on 5 matching bases. CDR3 size: 14 residues. V lost 5 bases and J 3 bases, leaving 10 bases between the germline ends. CDR3 nucleotides: TGTGCCAGCAGTCTTACTAGGGACACCGGGGAGCTGTTTTTT. It codes for CASSLTRDTGELFF.

The chain is built from TRBV20-1 and TRBJ1-1, with D unclear. Trimming pared 3 bases from V and 1 base from J, leaving 12 bases between. From germline, CDR1 is DFQATT and CDR2 SNEGSKA (reference sequence). The CDR3 loop spans 14 amino acids. CDR3 nucleotide sequence: TGCAGTGCTAGCGGGCGGCACCCGAACACTGAAGCTTTCTTT. Translation gives CSASGRHPNTEAFF.

V gene TRBV30 combines with J gene TRBJ2-7, with D possibly being TRBD1 (5 bases). The CDR3 totals 12 residues. V was cut by 1 base and J by 4 bases, with 8 bases left in between. In germline, CDR1 is GTSNPN, CDR2 SVGIG (reference sequence). The CDR3 DNA sequence: TGTGCCTGGAGTGCCCAGGGTTACGAGCAGTACGTC. This encodes CAWSAQGYEQYV.

Many counts were recorded for this clonotype. V and J are TRBV20-1 and TRBJ2-1; D unclear. V gave up 6 bases and J gave up 3 bases, with 12 bases separating them. In germline, CDR1 is DFQATT, CDR2 SNEGSKA (reference sequence). The CDR3 runs 13 residues. CDR3 bases: TGCAGTGCCACGACTTGGGACTACAATGAGCAGTTCTTC. Protein: CSATTWDYNEQFF.

This clonotype showed up many times. The rearrangement joins TRBV6-1 to TRBJ2-3; no firm D call. Per the germline V gene, CDR1 is MNHNS and CDR2 is SASEGT. Trimming pared 7 bases from V and 7 bases from J, leaving 9 bases between. The CDR3 covers 11 residues. The CDR3 protein is CASTLGNTQYF. As DNA, the CDR3 is TGTGCCAGCACCCTGGGCAATACGCAGTATTTT.

At least ten counts were recorded for this clonotype. The chain uses TRBV4-2 and TRBJ1-2; D is unclear. V gave up 0 bases and J gave up 8 bases, with 4 bases separating them. This CDR3 is built from 11 residues. Germline values: CDR1 LGHNA, CDR2 YNFKEQ. CDR3 loop: CASSQDLGYTF. CDR3 nucleotide sequence: TGTGCCAGCAGCCAAGATTTGGGCTACACCTTC.

This clonotype was picked up many times. V and J are TRBV5-1 and TRBJ2-2; D may be TRBD1 (5 bases). V was cut by 1 base and J by 4 bases, with 11 bases left in between. Germline-derived CDR1 and CDR2 are SGHRS and YFSETQ. The CDR3 loop spans 15 amino acids. This chain's CDR3 is CASSLPGQGTGELFF. The CDR3 nucleotides read TGCGCCAGCAGCTTGCCAGGGCAGGGCACCGGGGAGCTGTTTTTT.

The CDR3 loop is CASSPPGTSGTPYNEQFF. The CDR3 DNA reads TGTGCCAGCAGCCCACCCGGGACTAGCGGGACTCCCTACAATGAGCAGTTCTTC. This sequence joins TRBV3-1 and TRBJ2-1; 13 bases are shared with TRBD2. CDR1 and CDR2 (germline): LGHDT, YNNKEL (reference sequence). This CDR3 region has 18 residues. Trimming at V came to 4 bases and at J to 2 bases, leaving 8 bases not matched to a gene.

This clonotype showed up many times. The chain combines TRBV11-2 with TRBJ2-1; D is perhaps TRBD1 or TRBD2 (5 bases each). The germline V gene encodes CDR1 SGHAT and CDR2 FQNNGV. This CDR3 has 15 residues. V shed 5 bases and J shed 10 bases, with 21 bases lying between them. CDR3 bases: TGTGCCAGCAGCCGACAGAGATCCCAGGCGGGCGAGCAGTTCTTC. Amino acids: CASSRQRSQAGEQFF.

This clonotype was seen at least ten times. The chain recombines TRBV11-2 with TRBJ1-1; the match to TRBD1 covers 10 bases. CDR3 size: 17 residues. The V gene end was trimmed by 6 bases and the J gene end by 1 base; junction bases not matched to a gene: 11. Germline CDR1 is SGHAT and CDR2 is FQNNGV. CDR3 coding DNA: TGTGCCAGCAGAGATACCGGGACAGGGGTTTGGAACACTGAAGCTTTCTTT. It specifies CASRDTGTGVWNTEAFF.

This clonotype came up a few times. The chain joins TRBV5-6 to TRBJ1-1; D gene unclear. The CDR3 covers 14 residues. Trimming shortened V by 3 bases and J by 0 bases, and 9 bases separated the two germline ends. CDR1 is SGHDT, CDR2 YYEEEE, per germline. The DNA for the CDR3 is TGTGCCAGCAGCTCTACCGTGATGAACACTGAAGCTTTCTTT. It encodes CASSSTVMNTEAFF.

This chain links TRBV6-1 with TRBJ1-1; D is possibly TRBD1 (6 bases). There are 13 residues in the CDR3. V dropped 4 bases and J dropped 6 bases, with 12 bases sitting between them. Germline CDR1 and CDR2: MNHNS and SASEGT. CDR3 sequence: CASSASYRAEAFF. The CDR3 nucleotides are TGTGCCAGCAGTGCCTCTTACAGGGCTGAAGCTTTCTTT.

Note on this clonotype: Being one base from a much bigger clone, this may be a read error. The chain has TRBV5-4 and TRBJ2-1; D may be TRBD2 (5 bases). Germline loops: CDR1 SGHNT, CDR2 YYREEE (reference sequence). The CDR3 consists of 16 residues. The CDR3 is CTSSLGVRASYNEQFF. The CDR3, as DNA: TGTACCAGCAGCTTGGGAGTGAGGGCCTCCTACAATGAGCAGTTCTTC.

CDR3 sequence: CASSSPGLKNDTQYF. The CDR3 DNA reads TGTGCCAGCAGCTCCCCCGGGCTCAAAAATGATACGCAGTATTTT. This chain links TRBV5-4 with TRBJ2-3, with no clear D. V dropped 3 bases and J dropped 6 bases, with 17 bases sitting between them. The CDR3 is 15 amino acids. Germline V lookup: CDR1 SGHNT, CDR2 YYREEE (reference sequence).

This clonotype was counted at least ten times. The V call is TRBV14, the J call TRBJ2-5, with D possibly TRBD2 on 6 matching bases. Trimming stripped 4 bases from V and 1 base from J, with 10 bases between. CDR1 is SGHDN, CDR2 FVKESK, per germline. This CDR3 is built from 14 residues. This CDR3 is CASSPRDFQETQYF. DNA of the CDR3: TGTGCCAGCAGCCCCCGGGACTTCCAAGAGACCCAGTACTTC.

This rearrangement joins TRBV11-2 to TRBJ2-3; D is ambiguous. Trimming cost V 8 bases and J 0 bases, with 12 bases left between them. Germline CDR1 and CDR2: SGHAT and FQNNGV. This CDR3 region has 14 residues. CDR3 loop: CASLSLLSTDTQYF. The CDR3 DNA reads TGTGCCAGCCTGTCGTTATTAAGCACAGATACGCAGTATTTT.

This clonotype was detected ten times or more. This chain uses TRBV12-3 or TRBV12-4 with TRBJ2-7; D call uncertain. The CDR3 is 14 residues long. V dropped 5 bases and J dropped 3 bases, with 14 bases sitting between them. CDR3 in amino acids: CASSPTASGYEQYF. CDR3 nucleotide sequence: TGTGCCAGCAGTCCCACGGCTTCTGGCTACGAGCAGTACTTC.

This clonotype was picked up many times. This chain links TRBV30 with TRBJ2-2; 8 positions agree with TRBD2. V dropped 1 base and J dropped 7; count of bases not matched to a gene: 5. Germline lookup yields CDR1 GTSNPN and CDR2 SVGIG (reference sequence). The CDR3 totals 14 residues. In DNA form, the CDR3 reads TGTGCCTGGAGTGGTCGGGGGGGCCACGGGGAGCTGTTTTTT. Translation: CAWSGRGGHGELFF.

This clonotype came up many times. The chain is built from TRBV4-2 and TRBJ2-1; 7 bases align to TRBD2. Germline-derived CDR1 and CDR2 are LGHNA and YNFKEQ. The J segment lost 5 bases and the V segment lost 5 bases, leaving 6 bases of the junction unmatched. This CDR3 region has 14 residues. CDR3 bases: TGTGCCAGCAGCGAACCGGGAGGTAACAATGAGCAGTTCTTC. Its protein product is CASSEPGGNNEQFF.

This clonotype was counted many times. This chain connects TRBV7-9 to TRBJ2-3; TRBD1 matches 9 bases. The J segment lost 2 bases and the V segment lost 5 bases, leaving 8 bases of the junction unmatched. From germline, CDR1 is SEHNR and CDR2 FQNEAQ (reference sequence). CDR3 length: 16 amino acids. The CDR3 here is CASSTTGQGFTDTQYF. CDR3 coding DNA: TGTGCCAGCAGCACTACGGGACAGGGTTTCACAGATACGCAGTATTTT.

This clonotype appeared many times. The genes are TRBV5-1 and TRBJ2-4; no clear D gene. V was shortened by 4 bases and J by 1 base, with 9 bases between the two germline ends. This CDR3 has 14 amino acids. Germline CDR1 SGHRS, CDR2 YFSETQ. In DNA form, the CDR3 reads TGCGCCAGCAGCCTGTCGACGGCCAAAAACATTCAGTACTTC. This codes for CASSLSTAKNIQYF. The full variable domain, its missing parts supplied by reference TRBV5-1 and TRBJ2-4, is KAGVTQTPRYLIKTRGQQVTLSCSPISGHRSVSWYQQTPGQGLQFLFEYFSETQRNKGNFPGRFSGRQFSNSRSEMNVSTLELGDSALYLCASSLSTAKNIQYFGAGTRLSVL.

There are many counts of this clonotype. The chain links TRBV5-5 to TRBJ1-5; 7 nucleotides line up with TRBD1. V gave up 4 bases and J gave up 8 bases; unmatched junction bases: 12. CDR3 length: 15 amino acids. Germline V CDR1 and CDR2: SGHKS, YYEKEE (reference sequence). The CDR3 DNA sequence: TGTGCCAGCAGCCTTGGGGACAGCCCTGGGGAGCCCCAGCATTTT. This codes for CASSLGDSPGEPQHF. The full variable domain, its missing parts supplied by reference TRBV5-5 and TRBJ1-5, is DAGVTQSPTHLIKTRGQQVTLRCSPISGHKSVSWYQQVLGQGPQFIFQYYEKEERGRGNFPDRFSARQFPNYSSELNVNALLLGDSALYLCASSLGDSPGEPQHFGDGTRLSIL.

This clonotype was counted many times. The V gene is TRBV10-3, the J gene TRBJ2-3, with 8 bases that match TRBD2. V lost 4 bases, J lost 3 bases, and 9 bases stayed unmatched. The CDR3 runs 16 residues. Per germline, CDR1 ENHRY and CDR2 SYGVKD. The CDR3 DNA reads TGTGCCATCAGTGGGATAAGGAGCGGGAGTACAGATACGCAGTATTTT. This translates into CAISGIRSGSTDTQYF.

In its sample, this clonotype was seen a few times. This rearrangement joins TRBV7-8 to TRBJ1-5, with D unclear. The CDR3 totals 16 residues. Germline loops: CDR1 SGHVS, CDR2 FQNEAQ. V shed 5 bases and J shed 0 bases, with 14 bases lying between them. The CDR3 sequence: CASSDHVKGSNQPQHF. Here the CDR3 DNA reads TGTGCCAGCAGCGACCACGTTAAGGGTAGCAATCAGCCCCAGCATTTT.

This clonotype appeared many times. This chain links TRBV18 with TRBJ2-7, with 9 bases that match TRBD1. Per germline, CDR1 KGHSH and CDR2 LQKENI. The CDR3 extends over 14 amino acids. J lost 4 bases, V lost 3 bases, and 4 bases had no gene match. Written as DNA, the CDR3 is TGTGCCAGCTCACCCGGGACAGGGAGGTACGAGCAGTACTTC. It translates to CASSPGTGRYEQYF.